This entry lists 8 T cell receptor beta chains sequenced from one sample in a study of cytomegalovirus exposure and HLA in healthy donors (TCRdb year 2017). To prepare the library, the immunoSEQ multiplex PCR assay was applied. A mixture of 60 forward primers for TCR Vbeta segments and 13 reverse primers for TCR Jbeta segments was used in the multiplex PCR. Here the immuneACCESS table is served through TCRdb, limited to in-frame sequences with V and J called. Missing clones are a known gap in these copies; in checked studies unresolved V genes cover under half, and the rest lacks a known reason. Recorded for this sample are 100,000 to 130,000 clones; approximately 76% of them occurred a single time. The ten largest clones capture less than 2.5% of the sample. Sequencing was carried out using PBMCs. The receptor source for this set is a man between 18 and 35 years old in good health and CMV-seronegative.

The rearrangement links TRBV7-5 to TRBJ1-5; the D segment call TRBD1 is taken from the table without a DNA check. TRBV7-5 is a documented pseudogene. The CDR3 loop spans 17 amino acids. The chain's CDR3 is CARSLSSRTPSNQPQHF. CDR3 nucleotides: TGTGCCAGAAGCTTGAGCTCCCGGACACCCAGCAATCAGCCCCAGCATTTT.

For this clone: This CDR3 is also generated by other DNA sequences in the sample. The chain recombines TRBV10-1 with TRBJ2-7; no clear D gene. CDR3 length equals 13 residues. CDR1 and CDR2 (germline): WNHNN, SYGVQD (reference sequence). The germline V and J ends were trimmed by 3 bases and 1 base, with 7 bases remaining between them. The CDR3 sequence is CASSEGGSYEQYF. Written as DNA, the CDR3 is TGCGCCAGCAGTGAAGGCGGTTCCTACGAGCAGTACTTC.

The chain has TRBV9 and TRBJ2-3; tentatively, D is TRBD1 (6 bases). CDR3 length: 14 residues. V was cut by 4 bases and J by 2 bases, with 11 bases left in between. CDR1 is SGDLS and CDR2 is YYNGEE in the germline V gene. As DNA, the CDR3 is TGTGCCAGCAGCTTTGGACAGCTCACAGATACGCAGTATTTT. As protein: CASSFGQLTDTQYF.

CDR3 protein: CASSKDRGYETQYF. CDR3 nucleotide sequence: TGTGCCAGCAGCAAAGATAGGGGGTACGAGACCCAGTACTTC. The chain is built from TRBV21-1 and TRBJ2-5; the D call TRBD1 from the table was never checked on the DNA. TRBV21-1 is designated a pseudogene. There are 14 residues in the CDR3.

DNA of the CDR3: TGTGCCAGCAGCGTTACGCAGGACACCGGGGAGCTGTTTTTT. It encodes CASSVTQDTGELFF. V gene TRBV9 combines with J gene TRBJ2-2; D remains ambiguous. The CDR3 totals 14 residues. Germline V lookup: CDR1 SGDLS, CDR2 YYNGEE. V was shortened by 2 bases and J by 3 bases, with 8 bases between the two germline ends.

The chain couples TRBV10-3 to TRBJ1-5; tentative D call: TRBD1 (6 bases). CDR1 and CDR2 (germline): ENHRY, SYGVKD. There are 13 residues in the CDR3. Between the trimmed V and J ends, which lost 5 bases and 4 bases, there was a span of 9 bases. CDR3 DNA: TGTGCCATCAGTAACAGGGAAAATCAGCCCCAGCATTTT. Translated: CAISNRENQPQHF.

This clone was counted once. This chain links TRBV5-4 with TRBJ1-4; TRBD1 matches at 7 bases. Germline CDR1 is SGHNT and CDR2 is YYREEE (reference sequence). This CDR3 is built from 14 residues. V was clipped by 4 bases and J by 5 bases; unmatched bases: 5. The CDR3 DNA is TGTGCCAGCAGCCTACAGGGGCTAAATGAAAAACTGTTTTTT. Residues: CASSLQGLNEKLFF.

The rearrangement uses TRBV11-2 and TRBJ2-7; D not certain. Germline CDR1 reads SGHAT; CDR2 reads FQNNGV. The CDR3 runs to 13 residues. V lost 5 bases, J lost 5 bases, and 13 bases lay in between. The CDR3 spells CASSAPRYNEQYF. Here the CDR3 DNA reads TGTGCCAGCAGCGCTCCGAGGTATAACGAGCAGTACTTC.